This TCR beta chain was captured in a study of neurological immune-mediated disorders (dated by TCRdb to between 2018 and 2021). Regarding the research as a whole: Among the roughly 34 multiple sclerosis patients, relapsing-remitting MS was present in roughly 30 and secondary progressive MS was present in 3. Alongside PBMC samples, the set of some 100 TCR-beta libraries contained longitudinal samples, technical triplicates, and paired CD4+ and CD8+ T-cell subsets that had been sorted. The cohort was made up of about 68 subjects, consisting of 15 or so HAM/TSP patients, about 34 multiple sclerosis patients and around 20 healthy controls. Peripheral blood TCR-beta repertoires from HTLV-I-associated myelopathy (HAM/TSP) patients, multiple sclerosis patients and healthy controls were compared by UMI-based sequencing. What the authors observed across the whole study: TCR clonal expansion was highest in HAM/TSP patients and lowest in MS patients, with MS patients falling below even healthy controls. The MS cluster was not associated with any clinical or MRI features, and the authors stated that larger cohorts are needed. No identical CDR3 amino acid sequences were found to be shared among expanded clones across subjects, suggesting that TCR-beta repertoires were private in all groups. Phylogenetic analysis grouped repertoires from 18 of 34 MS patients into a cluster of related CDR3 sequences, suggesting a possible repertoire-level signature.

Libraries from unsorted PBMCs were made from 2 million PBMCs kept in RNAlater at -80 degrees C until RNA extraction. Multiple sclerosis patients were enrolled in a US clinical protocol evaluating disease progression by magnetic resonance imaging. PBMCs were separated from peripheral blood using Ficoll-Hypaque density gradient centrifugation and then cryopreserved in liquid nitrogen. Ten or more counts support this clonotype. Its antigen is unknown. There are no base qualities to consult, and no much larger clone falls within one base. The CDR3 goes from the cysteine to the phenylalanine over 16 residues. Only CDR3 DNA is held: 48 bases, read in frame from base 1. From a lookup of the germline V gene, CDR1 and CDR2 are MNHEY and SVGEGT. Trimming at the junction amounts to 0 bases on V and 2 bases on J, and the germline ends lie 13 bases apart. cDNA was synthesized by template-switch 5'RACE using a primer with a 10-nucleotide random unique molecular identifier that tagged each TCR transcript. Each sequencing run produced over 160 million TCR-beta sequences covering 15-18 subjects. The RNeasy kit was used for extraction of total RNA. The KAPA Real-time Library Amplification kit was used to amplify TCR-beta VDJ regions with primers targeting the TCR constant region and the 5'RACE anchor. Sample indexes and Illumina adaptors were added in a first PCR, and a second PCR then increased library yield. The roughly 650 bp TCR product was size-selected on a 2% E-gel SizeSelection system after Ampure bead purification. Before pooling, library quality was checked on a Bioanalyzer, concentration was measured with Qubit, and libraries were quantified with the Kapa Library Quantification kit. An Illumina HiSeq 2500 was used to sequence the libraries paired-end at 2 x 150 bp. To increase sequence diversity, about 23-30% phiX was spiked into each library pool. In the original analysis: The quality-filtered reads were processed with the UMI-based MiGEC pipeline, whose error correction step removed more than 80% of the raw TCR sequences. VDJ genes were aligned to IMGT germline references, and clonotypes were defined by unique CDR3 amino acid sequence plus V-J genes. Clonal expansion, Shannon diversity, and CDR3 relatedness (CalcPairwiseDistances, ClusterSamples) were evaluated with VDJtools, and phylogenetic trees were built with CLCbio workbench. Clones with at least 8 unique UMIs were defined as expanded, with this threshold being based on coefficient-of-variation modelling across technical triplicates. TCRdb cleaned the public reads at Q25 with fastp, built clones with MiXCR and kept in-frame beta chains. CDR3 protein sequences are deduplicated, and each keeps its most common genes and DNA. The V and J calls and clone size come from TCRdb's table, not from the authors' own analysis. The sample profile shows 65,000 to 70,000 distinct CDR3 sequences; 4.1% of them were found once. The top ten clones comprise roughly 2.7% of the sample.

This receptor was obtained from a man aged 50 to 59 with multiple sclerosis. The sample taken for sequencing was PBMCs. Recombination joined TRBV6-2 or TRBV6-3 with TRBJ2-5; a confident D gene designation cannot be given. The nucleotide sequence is TGTGCCAGCAGTTACTCTTCCGGGTTGGGTCAAGAGACCCAGTACTTC. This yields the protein CASSYSSGLGQETQYF.